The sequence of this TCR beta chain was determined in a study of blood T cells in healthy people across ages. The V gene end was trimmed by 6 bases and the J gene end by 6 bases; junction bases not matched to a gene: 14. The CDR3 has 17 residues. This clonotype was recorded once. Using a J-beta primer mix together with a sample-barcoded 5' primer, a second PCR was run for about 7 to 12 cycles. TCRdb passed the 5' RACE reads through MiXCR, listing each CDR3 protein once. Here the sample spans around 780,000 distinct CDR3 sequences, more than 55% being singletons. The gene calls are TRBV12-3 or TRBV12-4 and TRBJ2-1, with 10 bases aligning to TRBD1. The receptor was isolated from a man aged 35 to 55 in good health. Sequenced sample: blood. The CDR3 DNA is TGTGCCAGCAGCACGACAGGGGGCAGGTTTCTGAGCAATGAGCAGTTCTTC. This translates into CASSTTGGRFLSNEQFF.